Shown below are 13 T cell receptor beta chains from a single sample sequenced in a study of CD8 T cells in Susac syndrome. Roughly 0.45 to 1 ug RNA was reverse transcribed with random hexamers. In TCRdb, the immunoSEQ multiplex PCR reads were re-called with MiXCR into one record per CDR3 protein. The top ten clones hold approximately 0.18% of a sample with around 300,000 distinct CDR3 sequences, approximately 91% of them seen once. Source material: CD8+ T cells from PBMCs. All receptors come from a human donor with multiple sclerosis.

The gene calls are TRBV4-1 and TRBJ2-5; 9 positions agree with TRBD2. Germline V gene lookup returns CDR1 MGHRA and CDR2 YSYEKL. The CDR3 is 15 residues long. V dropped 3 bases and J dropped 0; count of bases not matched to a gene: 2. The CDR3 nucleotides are TGCGCCAGCAGCCACCGACTAGCGGACCAAGAGACCCAGTACTTC. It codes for CASSHRLADQETQYF.

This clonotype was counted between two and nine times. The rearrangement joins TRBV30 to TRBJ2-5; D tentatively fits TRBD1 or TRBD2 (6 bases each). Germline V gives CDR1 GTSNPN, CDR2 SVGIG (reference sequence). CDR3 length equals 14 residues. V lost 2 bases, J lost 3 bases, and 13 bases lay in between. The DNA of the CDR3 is TGTGCCTGGAGTATCGGGGGCTCCGAAGAGACCCAGTACTTC. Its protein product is CAWSIGGSEETQYF.

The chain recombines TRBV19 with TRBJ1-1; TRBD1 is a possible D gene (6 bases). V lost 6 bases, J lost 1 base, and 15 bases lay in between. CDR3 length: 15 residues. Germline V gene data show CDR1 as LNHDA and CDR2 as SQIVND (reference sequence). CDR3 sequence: CASRGGPGENTEAFF. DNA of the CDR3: TGTGCCAGTAGGGGAGGTCCAGGGGAGAACACTGAAGCTTTCTTT.

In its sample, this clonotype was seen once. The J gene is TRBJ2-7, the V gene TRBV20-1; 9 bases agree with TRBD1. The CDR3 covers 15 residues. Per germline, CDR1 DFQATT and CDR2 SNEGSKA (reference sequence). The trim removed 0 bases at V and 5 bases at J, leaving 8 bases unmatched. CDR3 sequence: CSARDLGTGRHEQYF. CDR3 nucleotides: TGCAGTGCTAGAGATCTAGGGACAGGGAGACACGAGCAGTACTTC.

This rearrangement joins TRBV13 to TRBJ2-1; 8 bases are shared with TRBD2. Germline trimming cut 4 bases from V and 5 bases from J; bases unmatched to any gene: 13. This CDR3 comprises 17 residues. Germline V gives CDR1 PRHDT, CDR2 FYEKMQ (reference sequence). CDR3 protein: CASSSRRPSGRNNEQFF. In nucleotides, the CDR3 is TGTGCCAGCAGCTCTCGGAGGCCTAGCGGGCGGAACAATGAGCAGTTCTTC. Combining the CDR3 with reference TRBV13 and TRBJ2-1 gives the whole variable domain AAGVIQSPRHLIKEKRETATLKCYPIPRHDTVYWYQQGPGQDPQFLISFYEKMQSDKGSIPDRFSAQQFSDYHSELNMSSLELGDSALYFCASSSRRPSGRNNEQFFGPGTRLTVL.

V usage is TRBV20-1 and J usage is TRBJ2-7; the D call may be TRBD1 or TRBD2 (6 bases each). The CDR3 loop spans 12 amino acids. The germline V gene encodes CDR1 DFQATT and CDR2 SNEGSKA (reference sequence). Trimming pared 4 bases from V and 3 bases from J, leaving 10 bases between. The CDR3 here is CSATGGYYEQYF. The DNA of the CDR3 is TGCAGTGCTACCGGGGGCTACTACGAGCAGTACTTC.

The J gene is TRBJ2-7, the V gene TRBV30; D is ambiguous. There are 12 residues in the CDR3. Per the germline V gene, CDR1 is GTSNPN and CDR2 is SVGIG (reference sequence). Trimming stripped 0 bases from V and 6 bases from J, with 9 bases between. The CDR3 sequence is CAWSVIGGEQYF. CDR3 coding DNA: TGTGCCTGGAGTGTAATCGGTGGCGAGCAGTACTTC.

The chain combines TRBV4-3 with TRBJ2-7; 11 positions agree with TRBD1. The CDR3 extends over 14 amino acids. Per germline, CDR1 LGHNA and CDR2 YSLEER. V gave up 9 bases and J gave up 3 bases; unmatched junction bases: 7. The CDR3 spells CASGPGTGGYEQYF. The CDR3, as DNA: TGCGCCAGTGGCCCCGGGACAGGGGGCTACGAGCAGTACTTC.

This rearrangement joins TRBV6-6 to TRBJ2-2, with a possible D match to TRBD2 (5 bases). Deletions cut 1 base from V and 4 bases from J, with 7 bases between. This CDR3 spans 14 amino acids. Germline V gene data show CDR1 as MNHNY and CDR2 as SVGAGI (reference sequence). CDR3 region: CASSYYAGTGELFF. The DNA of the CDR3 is TGTGCCAGCAGTTACTACGCGGGCACCGGGGAGCTGTTTTTT.

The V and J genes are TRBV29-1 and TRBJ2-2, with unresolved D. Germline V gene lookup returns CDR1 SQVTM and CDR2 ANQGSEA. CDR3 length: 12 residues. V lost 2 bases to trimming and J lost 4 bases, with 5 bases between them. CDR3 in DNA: TGCAGCGTTGAACCCCTCACCGGGGAGCTGTTTTTT. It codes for CSVEPLTGELFF.

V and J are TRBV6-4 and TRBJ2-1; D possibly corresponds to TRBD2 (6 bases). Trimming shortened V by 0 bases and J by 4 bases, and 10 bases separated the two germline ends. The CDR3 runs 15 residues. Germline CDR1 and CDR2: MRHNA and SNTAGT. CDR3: CASSDSWGEYNEQFF. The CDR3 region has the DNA TGTGCCAGCAGTGACTCGTGGGGGGAATACAATGAGCAGTTCTTC.

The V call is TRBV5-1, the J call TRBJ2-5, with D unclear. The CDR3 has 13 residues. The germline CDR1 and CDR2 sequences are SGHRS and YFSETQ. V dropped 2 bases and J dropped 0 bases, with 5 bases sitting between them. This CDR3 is CASSLQYQETQYF. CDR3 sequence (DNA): TGCGCCAGCAGCTTACAGTACCAAGAGACCCAGTACTTC.

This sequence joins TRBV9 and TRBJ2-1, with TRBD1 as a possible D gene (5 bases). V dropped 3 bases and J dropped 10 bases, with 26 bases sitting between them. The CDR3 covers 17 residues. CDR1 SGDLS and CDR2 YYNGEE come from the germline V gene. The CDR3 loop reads CASSDHSGRVTPAEQFF. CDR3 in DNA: TGTGCCAGCAGCGACCACTCAGGCAGGGTAACCCCGGCGGAGCAGTTCTTC. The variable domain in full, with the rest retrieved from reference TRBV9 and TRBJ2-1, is DSGVTQTPKHLITATGQRVTLRCSPRSGDLSVYWYQQSLDQGLQFLIQYYNGEERAKGNILERFSAQQFPDLHSELNLSSLELGDSALYFCASSDHSGRVTPAEQFFGPGTRLTVL.